The 21 T cell receptor beta chains given below trace back to one sample, sequenced in a study of cytomegalovirus exposure and HLA in healthy donors. With 60 Vbeta and 13 Jbeta primers, the PCR was carried out. Sequencing used immunoSEQ multiplex PCR; TCRdb keeps in-frame clones, though not all of them. The sample holds some 140,000 clones, 80% seen once. Material for sequencing was PBMCs. Receptor source: a woman aged 40 to 50 in good health and CMV-seropositive.

This chain connects TRBV27 to TRBJ2-7, with TRBD1 matching 7 bases. The germline V gene encodes CDR1 MNHEY and CDR2 SMNVEV (reference sequence). CDR3 size: 13 residues. After removal of 5 bases from V and 3 bases from J, the junction contained 4 bases not matched to a gene. CDR3 sequence: CASSPWDSYEQYF. In DNA form, the CDR3 reads TGTGCCAGCAGTCCCTGGGACAGCTACGAGCAGTACTTC.

This chain links TRBV2 with TRBJ1-5; 12 nucleotides line up with TRBD1. After removal of 5 bases from V and 10 bases from J, the junction contained 9 bases not matched to a gene. Germline CDR1 SNHLY, CDR2 FYNNEI. The CDR3 runs to 15 residues. The CDR3 DNA is TGTGCCAGCAGTACCGGGACAGGGGGCGGCAAACCCCAGCATTTT. This sequence encodes CASSTGTGGGKPQHF.

This chain joins TRBV27 and TRBJ1-1, with 8 bases that match TRBD1. The trim removed 7 bases at V and 6 bases at J, leaving 13 bases unmatched. The germline V gene encodes CDR1 MNHEY and CDR2 SMNVEV (reference sequence). This CDR3 is 15 amino acids long. The CDR3 here is CASTLGQGKVAEAFF. Here the CDR3 DNA reads TGTGCCAGCACCCTTGGACAGGGTAAGGTGGCTGAAGCTTTCTTT.

This clone has more than one count but fewer than ten. The CDR3 coding sequence is TGTGCCAGCAGTGGGGGGCGGGGGGTCATCAATGAGCAGTTCTTC. Translation: CASSGGRGVINEQFF. This chain connects TRBV2 to TRBJ2-1, with 8 bases fitting TRBD2. The germline V gene encodes CDR1 SNHLY and CDR2 FYNNEI. V lost 4 bases, J lost 6 bases, and 8 bases stayed unmatched. The CDR3 length is 15 residues.

The chain employs TRBV10-3 and TRBJ2-1; 11 bases fit TRBD2. In germline, CDR1 is ENHRY, CDR2 SYGVKD. CDR3 length: 16 residues. With 3 bases clipped from V and 5 bases from J, the junction kept 6 bases outside the gene matches. The CDR3: CAISEGTSGGNNEQFF. In DNA, the CDR3 is TGTGCCATCAGTGAAGGGACTAGCGGTGGGAACAATGAGCAGTTCTTC.

This clone was detected only a few times. The chain is built from TRBV15 and TRBJ1-1; 7 bases match TRBD1. This CDR3 has 14 residues. V dropped 2 bases and J dropped 3; count of bases not matched to a gene: 3. Germline CDR1 LNHNV, CDR2 YYDKDF (reference sequence). The CDR3 loop is CATSRTGAYTEAFF. CDR3 in DNA: TGTGCCACCAGCAGAACAGGGGCCTACACTGAAGCTTTCTTT.

V and J are TRBV28 and TRBJ2-6; no reliable D call. This CDR3 region has 16 residues. Germline loops: CDR1 MDHEN, CDR2 SYDVKM. V lost 2 bases and J lost 1, with 9 bases in between. CDR3 protein: CASSLDQFSGANVLTF. CDR3 DNA: TGTGCCAGCAGTTTAGATCAGTTTTCTGGGGCCAACGTCCTGACTTTC.

The CDR3 is CASSPRTSGTTGELFF. CDR3 bases: TGTGCCAGCAGCCCCCGGACTAGCGGAACCACCGGGGAGCTGTTTTTT. V is TRBV9 and J is TRBJ2-2, with 10 bases that match TRBD2. The CDR3 covers 16 residues. The germline V gene encodes CDR1 SGDLS and CDR2 YYNGEE. V lost 4 bases to trimming and J lost 4 bases; unmatched junction nucleotides: 7.

The CDR3 sequence: CASSGISGSSIGDTQYF. In DNA, the CDR3 is TGCGCCAGCAGCGGGATCTCCGGGAGCAGCATTGGAGATACGCAGTATTTT. The chain employs TRBV5-1 and TRBJ2-3; tentatively, D is TRBD2 (6 bases). The CDR3 totals 17 residues. Trimming pared 4 bases from V and 5 bases from J, leaving 23 bases between. CDR1 and CDR2 (germline): SGHRS, YFSETQ.

This clone was found once. The rearrangement links TRBV10-1 to TRBJ1-3; 8 bases fit TRBD1. V lost 5 bases and J lost 0; bases outside the gene matches: 9. Germline values: CDR1 WNHNN, CDR2 SYGVQD (reference sequence). The CDR3 has 17 residues. CDR3 sequence (DNA): TGCGCCAGCAGTCCGGGACAGGCAAGTTACTCTGGAAACACCATATATTTT. It translates to CASSPGQASYSGNTIYF.

The chain uses TRBV9 and TRBJ2-1; 12 bases map to TRBD2. V lost 1 base and J lost 7; bases outside the gene matches: 3. Looked up from germline, CDR1 is SGDLS and CDR2 is YYNGEE. The length of the CDR3 is 15 residues. The CDR3 DNA follows: TGTGCCAGCAGCGTAACTAGCGGGGGGTCTAATGAGCAGTTCTTC. As protein: CASSVTSGGSNEQFF.

V usage is TRBV7-2 and J usage is TRBJ2-7; no clear D. The CDR3 length is 14 residues. V shed 1 base and J shed 2 bases, with 9 bases lying between them. Per the germline V gene, CDR1 is SGHTA and CDR2 is FQGNSA. The CDR3 here is CASSLGGKPYEQYF. CDR3 sequence (DNA): TGTGCCAGCAGCTTAGGTGGCAAACCCTACGAGCAGTACTTC.

Turning to this clone: The same CDR3 is also encoded by other DNA sequences in this sample. V usage is TRBV19 and J usage is TRBJ1-5, with TRBD1 as a possible D gene (6 bases). The CDR3 spans 14 residues. In germline, CDR1 is LNHDA, CDR2 SQIVND (reference sequence). Deletions cut 4 bases from V and 3 bases from J, with 10 bases between. CDR3 sequence reads: CASSTTGNNQPQHF. CDR3 bases: TGTGCCAGTAGTACCACAGGGAACAATCAGCCCCAGCATTTT.

This clone showed up just a few times. The chain employs TRBV5-1 and TRBJ2-2; D ambiguous. The CDR3 loop spans 12 amino acids. Looked up from germline, CDR1 is SGHRS and CDR2 is YFSETQ. The V gene lost 0 bases and the J gene lost 7 bases, with 4 bases spanning the gap. CDR3 nucleotide sequence: TGCGCCAGCAGCTTGGCGGGCGGGGAGCTGTTTTTT. It yields the protein CASSLAGGELFF.

This rearrangement joins TRBV18 to TRBJ2-7, with D perhaps TRBD1 (6 bases). The CDR3 has 14 amino acids. V lost 4 bases and J lost 2, with 12 bases in between. Germline-derived CDR1 and CDR2 are KGHSH and LQKENI. Written as DNA, the CDR3 is TGTGCCAGCTCACTGCAGGGGCCTGCCTACGAGCAGTACTTC. It specifies CASSLQGPAYEQYF. Drawing the rest from reference TRBV18 and TRBJ2-7, the complete variable domain is NAGVMQNPRHLVRRRGQEARLRCSPMKGHSHVYWYRQLPEEGLKFMVYLQKENIIDESGMPKERFSAEFPKEGPSILRIQQVVRGDSAAYFCASSLQGPAYEQYFGPGTRLTVT.

This chain uses TRBV7-8 with TRBJ1-5; 9 bases are shared with TRBD1. The germline CDR1 and CDR2 sequences are SGHVS and FQNEAQ. J was trimmed by 0 bases and V by 5 bases; bases with no gene match: 5. The CDR3 is made up of 16 amino acids. The CDR3 is CASSPWTGDSNQPQHF. The CDR3 DNA reads TGTGCCAGCAGCCCCTGGACAGGGGATAGCAATCAGCCCCAGCATTTT.

This clone came up once. This chain connects TRBV29-1 to TRBJ1-3; unclear D gene. The V end was cut by 5 bases, the J end by 0 bases, with 8 bases between. This CDR3 has 13 residues. Looked up from germline, CDR1 is SQVTM and CDR2 is ANQGSEA. The CDR3 sequence is CSVYGSSGNTIYF. As DNA, the CDR3 is TGCAGCGTTTACGGGAGCTCTGGAAACACCATATATTTT.

V gene TRBV28 combines with J gene TRBJ1-5, with D perhaps matching TRBD1 (5 bases). Germline V lookup: CDR1 MDHEN, CDR2 SYDVKM. The V end lost 4 bases, the J end lost 5 bases, and 9 bases lay between the germline ends. The length of the CDR3 is 13 residues. The CDR3 protein is CASSSQGHQPQHF. The CDR3 DNA sequence: TGTGCCAGCAGTTCGCAGGGTCATCAGCCCCAGCATTTT.

This clone was detected a few times. The rearrangement uses TRBV7-3 and TRBJ2-6; possible D gene TRBD1, 6 bases. The CDR3 covers 15 residues. V lost 5 bases to trimming and J lost 2 bases, with 10 bases between them. Looked up from germline, CDR1 is SGHTA and CDR2 is FQGTGA. The CDR3 sequence is CASSAAGAGANVLTF. CDR3 nucleotides: TGTGCCAGCAGCGCTGCAGGGGCTGGGGCCAACGTCCTGACTTTC.

The J gene is TRBJ2-1, the V gene TRBV18, with 7 bases aligning to TRBD1. Trimming removed 3 bases from V and 6 bases from J; junction bases left unmatched: 8. Germline CDR1 is KGHSH and CDR2 is LQKENI. There are 15 residues in the CDR3. CDR3 sequence reads: CASSPQGVPGNEQFF. As DNA, the CDR3 is TGTGCCAGCTCACCTCAGGGGGTCCCAGGCAATGAGCAGTTCTTC.

The chain carries TRBV5-4 and TRBJ2-1; 8 bases map to TRBD2. There are 13 residues in the CDR3. The junction had 4 bases not matched to a gene; V was cut back by 4 bases and J by 7 bases. Looked up from germline, CDR1 is SGHNT and CDR2 is YYREEE (reference sequence). The CDR3 DNA reads TGTGCCAGCAGCATGGGACTAGGGAATGAGCAGTTCTTC. As protein: CASSMGLGNEQFF.